These T cell receptor beta chains were read from a single sample in a study of cytomegalovirus exposure and HLA in healthy donors. Only in-frame clones appear in the TCRdb table, and some are missing; sequencing was by immunoSEQ multiplex PCR. The sample lists fewer than 250,000 clones; 76% were seen once. The sequenced sample consisted of PBMCs. The receptor source for this set is a man between 18 and 35 years old in good health and CMV-seronegative. The conserved cysteine and the conserved F or W are not part of the CDR3 here. D genes are given only for firm matches.

d_call v_call cdr3_aa
TRBD2 TRBV5-1 ASSGGTSGLQETQY
. TRBV25-1 ASSDSNQPQH
. TRBV19 ASSLAGNYGYT
TRBD2 TRBV4-1 ASSLGTSGYEQY
TRBD1 TRBV6-5 ASSLDIQQGAEAF
. TRBV27 ASSWARTDTQY
TRBD2 TRBV10-2 ASSESVAGGGTNEQF
. TRBV9 ASSVGSPTLYEQY
. TRBV5-1 ASQEHNSPLH
. TRBV7-8 ASSPGTSSSYNEQF
. TRBV18 ASSLARLSTDTQY
. TRBV15 ATSRDQGGDEKLF